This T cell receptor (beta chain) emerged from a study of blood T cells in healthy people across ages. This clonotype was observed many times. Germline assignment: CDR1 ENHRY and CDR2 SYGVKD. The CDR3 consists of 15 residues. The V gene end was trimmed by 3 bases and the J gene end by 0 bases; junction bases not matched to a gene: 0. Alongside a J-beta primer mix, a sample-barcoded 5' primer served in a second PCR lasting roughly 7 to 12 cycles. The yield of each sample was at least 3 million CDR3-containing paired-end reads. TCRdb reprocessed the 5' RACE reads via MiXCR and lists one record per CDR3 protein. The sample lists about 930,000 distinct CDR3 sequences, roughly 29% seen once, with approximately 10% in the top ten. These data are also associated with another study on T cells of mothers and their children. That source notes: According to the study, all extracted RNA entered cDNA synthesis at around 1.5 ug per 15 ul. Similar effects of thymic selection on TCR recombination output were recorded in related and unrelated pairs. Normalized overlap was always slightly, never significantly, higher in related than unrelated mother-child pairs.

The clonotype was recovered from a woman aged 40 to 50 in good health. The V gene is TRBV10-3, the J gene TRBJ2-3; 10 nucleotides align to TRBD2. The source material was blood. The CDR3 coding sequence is TGTGCCATCAGTGAACTAGCGGGGAGCACAGATACGCAGTATTTT. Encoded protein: CAISELAGSTDTQYF.